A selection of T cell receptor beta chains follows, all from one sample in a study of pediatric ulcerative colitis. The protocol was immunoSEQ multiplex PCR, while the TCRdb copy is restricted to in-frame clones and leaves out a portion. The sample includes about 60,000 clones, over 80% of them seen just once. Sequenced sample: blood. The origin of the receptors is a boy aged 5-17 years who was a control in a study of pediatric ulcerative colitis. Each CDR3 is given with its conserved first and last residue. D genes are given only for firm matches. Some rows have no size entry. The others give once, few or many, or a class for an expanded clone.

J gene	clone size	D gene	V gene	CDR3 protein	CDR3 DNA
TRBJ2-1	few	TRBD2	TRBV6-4	CASSPGTINEQFF	TGTGCCAGCAGTCCCGGGACTATAAATGAGCAGTTCTTC
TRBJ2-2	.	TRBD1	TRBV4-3	CASSQDGTGGSGELFF	TGCGCCAGCAGCCAGGACGGGACAGGGGGCTCCGGGGAGCTGTTTTTT
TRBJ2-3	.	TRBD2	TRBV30	CAWSLSGSSYTDTQYF	TGTGCCTGGAGTCTTAGCGGGTCTTCCTACACAGATACGCAGTATTTT
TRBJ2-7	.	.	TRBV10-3	CAIGTELGAPVQQYF	TGTGCCATCGGCACGGAGTTGGGGGCCCCTGTACAGCAGTACTTC
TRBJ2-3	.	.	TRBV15	CATSRDHRAGKMTDTQYF	TGTGCCACCAGCAGAGATCATAGGGCAGGGAAGATGACAGATACGCAGTATTTT
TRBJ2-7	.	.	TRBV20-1	CSASQIEQYF	TGCAGTGCTTCTCAGATTGAGCAGTACTTC
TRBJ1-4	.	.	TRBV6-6	CASSTTGDLKKLFF	TGTGCCAGCAGTACAACCGGGGACCTGAAAAAACTGTTTTTT
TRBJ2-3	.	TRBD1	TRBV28	CASSLSLRDRGRTQYF	TGTGCCAGCAGTTTATCGCTCAGGGACAGGGGTCGTACGCAGTATTTT
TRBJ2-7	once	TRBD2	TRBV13	CASSYYSSGGAGEQYF	TGTGCCAGCAGTTACTATTCTAGCGGGGGGGCCGGAGAGCAGTACTTC
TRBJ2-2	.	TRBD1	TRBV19	CASSFDRAGELFF	TGTGCCAGTAGTTTCGACAGGGCCGGGGAGCTGTTTTTT
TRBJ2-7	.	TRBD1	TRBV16	CASSQSITGAYEQYF	TGTGCCAGCAGCCAATCTATCACAGGGGCATACGAGCAGTACTTC
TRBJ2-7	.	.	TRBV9	CASSVAPGSSYEQYF	TGTGCCAGCAGCGTAGCCCCTGGGTCCTCCTACGAGCAGTACTTC
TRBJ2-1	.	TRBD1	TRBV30	CAWNPRDRFSNEQFF	TGTGCCTGGAACCCCCGGGACAGGTTTTCCAATGAGCAGTTCTTC
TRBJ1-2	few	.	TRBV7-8	CASSLGTRYGYTF	TGTGCCAGCAGCTTAGGCACGCGGTATGGCTACACCTTC
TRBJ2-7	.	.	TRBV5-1	CASSLTSTYEQYF	TGCGCCAGCAGCTTGACGAGTACCTACGAGCAGTACTTC
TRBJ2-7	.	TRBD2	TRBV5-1	CASSPGLAGRPYEQYF	TGCGCCAGCAGCCCGGGACTAGCGGGACGGCCCTACGAGCAGTACTTC
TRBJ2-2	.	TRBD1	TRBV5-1	CASTTPGGTGELFF	TGCGCCAGCACCACCCCAGGGGGTACCGGGGAGCTGTTTTTT
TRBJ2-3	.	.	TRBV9	CASSVVGSGPEVQYF	TGTGCCAGCAGCGTAGTGGGTAGCGGCCCGGAGGTGCAGTATTTT
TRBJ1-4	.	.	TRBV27	CASSAIATNEKLFF	TGTGCCAGCAGTGCAATTGCAACTAATGAAAAACTGTTTTTT
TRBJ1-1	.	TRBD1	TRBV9	CASSVAGQSLTTEAFF	TGTGCCAGCAGCGTAGCGGGACAGAGCCTTACCACTGAAGCTTTCTTT
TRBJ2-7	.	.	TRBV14	CASSQRGAGRRSYEQYF	TGTGCCAGCAGCCAAAGAGGGGCGGGCAGGCGCTCCTACGAGCAGTACTTC
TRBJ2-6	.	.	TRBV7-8	CASSFVTGSGANVLTF	TGTGCCAGCAGCTTCGTCACCGGGTCTGGGGCCAACGTCCTGACTTTC
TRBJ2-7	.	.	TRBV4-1	CASSQTGMAYEQYF	TGCGCCAGCAGCCAAACCGGGATGGCCTACGAGCAGTACTTC
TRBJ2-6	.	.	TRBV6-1	CASTEGGNGANVLTF	TGTGCCAGCACCGAAGGGGGGAATGGGGCCAACGTCCTGACTTTC
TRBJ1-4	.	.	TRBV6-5	CASRRARGGSEKLFF	TGTGCCAGTCGGAGGGCCAGAGGTGGGAGTGAAAAACTGTTTTTT
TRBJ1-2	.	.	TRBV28	CASSPPADSNSYTF	TGTGCCAGCAGTCCTCCGGCAGACTCTAATAGCTACACCTTC
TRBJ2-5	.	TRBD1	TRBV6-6	CASSYGTGGQETQYF	TGTGCCAGCAGTTACGGGACAGGGGGCCAAGAGACCCAGTACTTC
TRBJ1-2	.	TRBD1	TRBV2	CASSSSRGPIYYGYTF	TGTGCCAGCAGTTCGAGCAGGGGGCCTATCTACTATGGCTACACCTTC
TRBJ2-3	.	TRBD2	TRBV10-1	CASSRLAGGTTDTQYF	TGCGCCAGCAGTCGACTAGCGGGGGGAACCACAGATACGCAGTATTTT
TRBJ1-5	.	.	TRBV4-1	CASSQEGYTGDQPQHF	TGCGCCAGCAGCCAAGAAGGCTACACCGGGGATCAGCCCCAGCATTTT
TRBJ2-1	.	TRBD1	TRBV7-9	CASRTGIDEQFF	TGTGCCAGCCGGACAGGGATAGATGAGCAGTTCTTC
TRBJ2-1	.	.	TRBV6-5	CASSLEGISYNEQFF	TGTGCCAGCAGTTTAGAGGGAATCTCCTACAATGAGCAGTTCTTC
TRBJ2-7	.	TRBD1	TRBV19	CASSPVRQGRYEQYF	TGTGCCAGTAGCCCAGTTAGACAGGGGCGCTACGAGCAGTACTTC
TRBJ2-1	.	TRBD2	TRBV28	CASSSGSERLNEQFF	TGTGCCAGCTCCAGCGGGAGTGAGCGATTGAATGAGCAGTTCTTC
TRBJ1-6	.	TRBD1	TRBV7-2	CASSRSGTASSPLHF	TGTGCCAGCAGTCGATCCGGGACAGCCTCTTCACCCCTCCACTTT
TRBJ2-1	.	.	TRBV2	CASSLQGVGQFF	TGTGCCAGCAGTTTACAGGGTGTTGGGCAGTTCTTC
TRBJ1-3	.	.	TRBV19	CASRLLSGNTIYF	TGTGCCAGCCGTTTATTATCTGGAAACACCATATATTTT
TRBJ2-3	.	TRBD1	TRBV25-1	CASSAYLTQGLADTQYF	TGTGCCAGCAGTGCGTACCTTACACAGGGGTTGGCAGATACGCAGTATTTT
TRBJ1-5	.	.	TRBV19	CASSMPNWDRSELFSNQPQHF	TGTGCCAGTAGTATGCCCAATTGGGACCGTTCGGAGCTCTTTAGCAATCAGCCCCAGCATTTT
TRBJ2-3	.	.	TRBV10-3	CAISELLVAPDTQYF	TGTGCCATCAGTGAGCTGCTAGTCGCTCCAGATACGCAGTATTTT
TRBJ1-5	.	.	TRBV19	CASSTQGSGNQPQHF	TGTGCCAGTAGTACACAGGGCTCGGGCAATCAGCCCCAGCATTTT
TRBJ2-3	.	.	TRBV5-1	CASSLTRTAPTDTQYF	TGCGCCAGCAGCTTGACCAGGACAGCCCCCACAGATACGCAGTATTTT
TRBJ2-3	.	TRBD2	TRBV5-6	CASSLDTSGSTDTQYF	TGTGCCAGCAGCTTGGATACTAGCGGTAGCACAGATACGCAGTATTTT
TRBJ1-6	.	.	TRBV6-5	CASSPRGLGSPLHF	TGTGCCAGCAGCCCCCGCGGGCTGGGATCACCCCTCCACTTT
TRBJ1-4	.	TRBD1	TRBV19	CASSIQGAREKLFF	TGTGCCAGTAGTATCCAGGGGGCGCGGGAAAAACTGTTTTTT
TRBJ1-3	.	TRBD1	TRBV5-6	CASSLDRGSSGNTIYF	TGTGCCAGCAGCTTGGACAGGGGGTCCTCTGGAAACACCATATATTTT
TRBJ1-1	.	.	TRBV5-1	CASSGGWGRGETNTEAFF	TGCGCCAGCAGCGGAGGGTGGGGCCGGGGCGAGACGAACACTGAAGCTTTCTTT
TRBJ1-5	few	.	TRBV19	CASSIVVGPQPQHF	TGTGCCAGTAGTATCGTAGTCGGACCTCAGCCCCAGCATTTT
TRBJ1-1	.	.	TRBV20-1	CSAGLNTEAFF	TGCAGTGCTGGTTTAAACACTGAAGCTTTCTTT
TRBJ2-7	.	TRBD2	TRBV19	CASSPAGDYEQYF	TGTGCCAGTAGTCCAGCGGGGGACTACGAGCAGTACTTC
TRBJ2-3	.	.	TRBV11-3	CASSPNGGDTQYF	TGTGCCAGCAGCCCCAATGGAGGTGATACGCAGTATTTT